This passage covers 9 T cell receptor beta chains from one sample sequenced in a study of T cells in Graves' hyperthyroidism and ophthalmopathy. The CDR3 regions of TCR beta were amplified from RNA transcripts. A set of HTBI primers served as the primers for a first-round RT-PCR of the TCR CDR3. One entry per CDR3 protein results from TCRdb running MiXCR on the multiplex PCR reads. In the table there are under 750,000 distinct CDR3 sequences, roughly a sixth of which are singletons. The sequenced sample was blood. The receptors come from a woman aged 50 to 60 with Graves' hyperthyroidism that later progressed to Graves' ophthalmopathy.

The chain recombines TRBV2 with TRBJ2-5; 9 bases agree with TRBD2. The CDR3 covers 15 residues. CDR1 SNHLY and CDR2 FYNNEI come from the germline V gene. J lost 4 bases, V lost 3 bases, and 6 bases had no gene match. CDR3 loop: CASSDWRGGGETQYF. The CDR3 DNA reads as TGTGCCAGCAGTGACTGGCGGGGGGGCGGAGAGACCCAGTACTTC.

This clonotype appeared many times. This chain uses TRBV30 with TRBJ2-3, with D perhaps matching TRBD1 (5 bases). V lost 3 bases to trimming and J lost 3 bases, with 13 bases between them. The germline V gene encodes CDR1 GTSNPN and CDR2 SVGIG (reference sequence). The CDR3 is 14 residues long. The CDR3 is CAWSYRRETDTQYF. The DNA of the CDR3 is TGTGCCTGGAGCTACAGGAGAGAGACAGATACGCAGTATTTT.

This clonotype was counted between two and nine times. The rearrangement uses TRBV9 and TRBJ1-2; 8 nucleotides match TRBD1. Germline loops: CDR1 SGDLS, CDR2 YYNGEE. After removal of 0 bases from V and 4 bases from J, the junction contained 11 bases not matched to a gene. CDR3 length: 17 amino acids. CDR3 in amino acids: CASSVVSGGYPRYGYTF. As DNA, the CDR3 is TGTGCCAGCAGCGTAGTTTCAGGGGGCTATCCCCGCTATGGCTACACCTTC.

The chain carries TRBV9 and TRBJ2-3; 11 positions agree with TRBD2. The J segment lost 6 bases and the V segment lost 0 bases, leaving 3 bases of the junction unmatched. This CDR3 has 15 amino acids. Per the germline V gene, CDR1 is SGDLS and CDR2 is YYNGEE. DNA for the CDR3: TGTGCCAGCAGCGTAGGACCTAGCGGGGGGGATACGCAGTATTTT. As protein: CASSVGPSGGDTQYF. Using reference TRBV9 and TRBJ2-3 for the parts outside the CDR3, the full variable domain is DSGVTQTPKHLITATGQRVTLRCSPRSGDLSVYWYQQSLDQGLQFLIQYYNGEERAKGNILERFSAQQFPDLHSELNLSSLELGDSALYFCASSVGPSGGDTQYFGPGTRLTVL.

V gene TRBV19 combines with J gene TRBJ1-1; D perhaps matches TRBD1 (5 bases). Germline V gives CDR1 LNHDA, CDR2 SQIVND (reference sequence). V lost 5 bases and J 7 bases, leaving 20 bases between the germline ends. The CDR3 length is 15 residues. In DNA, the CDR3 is TGTGCCAGTAGTCCTCGAGGCGGGACTAGACTTGAAGCTTTCTTT. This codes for CASSPRGGTRLEAFF.

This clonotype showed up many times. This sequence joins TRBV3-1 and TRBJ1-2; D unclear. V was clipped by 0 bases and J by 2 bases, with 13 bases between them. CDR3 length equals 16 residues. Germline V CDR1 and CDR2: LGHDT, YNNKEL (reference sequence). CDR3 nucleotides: TGTGCCAGCAGCCAAGATAGCGGGCACCCAAACTATGGCTACACCTTC. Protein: CASSQDSGHPNYGYTF.

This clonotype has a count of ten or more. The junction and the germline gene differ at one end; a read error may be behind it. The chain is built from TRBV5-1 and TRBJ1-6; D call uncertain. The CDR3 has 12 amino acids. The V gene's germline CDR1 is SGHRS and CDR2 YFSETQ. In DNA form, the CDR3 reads TGTGCCAGCAGCCTTGGGAATTCACCCCTCCACTTT. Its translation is CASSLGNSPLHF.

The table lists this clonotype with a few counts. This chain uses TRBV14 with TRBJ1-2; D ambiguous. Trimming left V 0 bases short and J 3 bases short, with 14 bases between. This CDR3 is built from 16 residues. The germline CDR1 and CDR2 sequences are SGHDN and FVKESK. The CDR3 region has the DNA TGTGCCAGCAGCCAAGATTATCTGGACGGCGACTATGGCTACACCTTC. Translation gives CASSQDYLDGDYGYTF.

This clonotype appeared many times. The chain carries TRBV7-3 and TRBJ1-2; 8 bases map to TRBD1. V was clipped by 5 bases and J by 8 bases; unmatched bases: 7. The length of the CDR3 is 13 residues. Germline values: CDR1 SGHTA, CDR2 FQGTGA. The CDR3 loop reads CASSPGTGRGYTF. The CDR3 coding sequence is TGTGCCAGCAGCCCCGGGACAGGAAGGGGCTACACCTTC.